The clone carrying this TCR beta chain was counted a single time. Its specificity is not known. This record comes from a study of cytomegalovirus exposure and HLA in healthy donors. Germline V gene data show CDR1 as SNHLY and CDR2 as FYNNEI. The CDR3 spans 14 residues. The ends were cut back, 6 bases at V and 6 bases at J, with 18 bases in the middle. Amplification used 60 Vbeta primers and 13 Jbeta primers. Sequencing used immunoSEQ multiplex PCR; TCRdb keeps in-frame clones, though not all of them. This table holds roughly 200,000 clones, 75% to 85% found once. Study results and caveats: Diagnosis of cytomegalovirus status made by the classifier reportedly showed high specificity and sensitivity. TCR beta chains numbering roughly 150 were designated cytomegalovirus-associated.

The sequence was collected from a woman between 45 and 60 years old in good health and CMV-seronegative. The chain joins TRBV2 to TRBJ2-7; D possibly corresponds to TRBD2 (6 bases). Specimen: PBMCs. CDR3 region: CASREGLSTREQYF. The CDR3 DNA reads TGTGCCAGCAGGGAGGGGTTGTCCACGCGCGAGCAGTACTTC.